The 32 T cell receptor beta chains below come from one sample, sequenced in a study of sequential checkpoint blockade in melanoma. This sample's treatment: randomized to nivolumab then ipilimumab (arm A) or the reverse (arm B). Sequencing was performed with immunoSEQ multiplex PCR; in TCRdb, only in-frame clones are kept and a portion is missing. The sample lists about 25,000 clones, around 73% occurring once. The sample here was CD8+ T cells sorted from blood (inferred from file names), taken from a patient given nivolumab and ipilimumab in sequence. The receptors were gathered from a human donor with melanoma.

The rearrangement links TRBV5-6 to TRBJ2-5; 7 positions match TRBD2. The J call is uncertain, as TRBJ2-7 better fits the DNA end. The CDR3 extends over 16 amino acids. The germline CDR1 and CDR2 sequences are SGHDT and YYEEEE. Written as DNA, the CDR3 is TGTGCCAGCAGCCGGGGGAGGGGACGGGAATCCTACGAGCAGTACTTC. Its translation is CASSRGRGRESYEQYF.

The chain employs TRBV7-9 and TRBJ1-1, with 10 bases lining up with TRBD1. Trimming took 1 base from V and 1 from J; bases not matched to a gene: 12. Germline CDR1 is SEHNR and CDR2 is FQNEAQ (reference sequence). The CDR3 is 19 residues long. Here the CDR3 reads CASSLGEGTGVIWNTEAFF. The DNA of the CDR3 is TGTGCCAGCAGCTTAGGAGAGGGGACAGGGGTGATTTGGAACACTGAAGCTTTCTTT. The full variable domain, in which reference TRBV7-9 and TRBJ1-1 provide the parts outside the CDR3, is DTGVSQNPRHKITKRGQNVTFRCDPISEHNRLYWYRQTLGQGPEFLTYFQNEAQLEKSRLLSDRFSAERPKGSFSTLEIQRTEQGDSAMYLCASSLGEGTGVIWNTEAFFGQGTRLTVV.

The rearrangement joins TRBV6-1 to TRBJ1-1, with 8 bases that match TRBD1. J gave up 2 bases and V 2 bases, and 4 bases lay outside the gene matches. CDR1 is MNHNS and CDR2 is SASEGT in the germline V gene. The CDR3 sequence is 15 residues long. DNA of the CDR3: TGTGCCAGCAGTGAAAACAGGGGGGCCAACACTGAAGCTTTCTTT. This gives the protein CASSENRGANTEAFF.

The genes are TRBV15 and TRBJ1-3, with D unresolved. This CDR3 comprises 15 residues. With 1 base removed from V and 2 bases from J, the gap between germline ends came to 9 bases. CDR1 is LNHNV, CDR2 YYDKDF, per germline (reference sequence). CDR3 sequence reads: CATSRAREAGNTIYF. CDR3 DNA: TGTGCCACCAGCAGAGCCCGGGAGGCTGGAAACACCATATATTTT. The complete variable domain, with remaining parts taken from reference TRBV15 and TRBJ1-3, reads DAMVIQNPRYQVTQFGKPVTLSCSQTLNHNVMYWYQQKSSQAPKLLFHYYDKDFNNEADTPDNFQSRRPNTSFCFLDIRSPGLGDTAMYLCATSRAREAGNTIYFGEGSWLTVV.

This clone was detected once. The chain joins TRBV7-9 to TRBJ2-1; TRBD1 might be the D (5 bases). Germline loops: CDR1 SEHNR, CDR2 FQNEAQ (reference sequence). The CDR3 covers 14 residues. V was pared by 3 bases and J by 3 bases, with 9 bases between. CDR3 residues: CASSFDRDYNEQFF. The CDR3 DNA reads as TGTGCCAGCAGCTTTGACAGAGACTACAATGAGCAGTTCTTC.

The V call is TRBV9, the J call TRBJ2-5; 7 bases agree with TRBD1. The last part of the DNA fits TRBJ2-7 better; the J call may be wrong. Looked up from germline, CDR1 is SGDLS and CDR2 is YYNGEE. CDR3 length: 12 amino acids. CDR3 sequence reads: CASSGDSYEQYF. The CDR3 DNA is TGTGCCAGCAGCGGGGACAGCTACGAGCAGTACTTC.

The V call is TRBV4-1, the J call TRBJ2-2; TRBD1 matches at 8 bases. Looked up from germline, CDR1 is MGHRA and CDR2 is YSYEKL. Trimming at V came to 1 base and at J to 6 bases, leaving 1 base not matched to a gene. The CDR3 is made up of 14 amino acids. CDR3 in amino acids: CASSQAQGAGELFF. The CDR3 DNA reads as TGCGCCAGCAGCCAAGCACAGGGGGCCGGGGAGCTGTTTTTT.

The chain combines TRBV5-6 with TRBJ2-5; D is possibly TRBD1 (6 bases). The CDR3 is made up of 13 amino acids. The ends were cut back, 4 bases at V and 3 bases at J, with 10 bases in the middle. Germline V gives CDR1 SGHDT, CDR2 YYEEEE. CDR3 in amino acids: CASSAPGEETQYF. The CDR3 DNA reads TGTGCCAGCAGCGCCCCAGGGGAAGAGACCCAGTACTTC.

Concerning this clone: At one boundary the junction diverges from the germline segment, which might be a read error. The gene calls are TRBV6-6 and TRBJ2-7; tentative D call: TRBD1 (6 bases). This CDR3 has 13 amino acids. Per germline, CDR1 MNHNY and CDR2 SVGAGI (reference sequence). CDR3 nucleotide sequence: TGTGTCAGCACCACGTTGCCAGGGGACGAGCAGTACTTC. Its translation is CVSTTLPGDEQYF.

Concerning this clone: A read error may produce the germline difference seen at one junction end. The chain links TRBV25-1 to TRBJ1-4, with TRBD1 matching 7 bases. Germline V gene data show CDR1 as MGHDK and CDR2 as SYGVNS. This CDR3 contains 15 residues. The CDR3: CASSDPGGHDEKLFF. The CDR3 nucleotides are TGTGCCAGTAGTGACCCAGGGGGTCACGATGAAAAACTGTTTTTT.

The rearrangement uses TRBV7-2 and TRBJ2-7; D remains unclear. The germline gives CDR1 SGHTA, CDR2 FQGNSA. CDR3 length: 11 residues. V gave up 2 bases and J gave up 4 bases, with 3 bases separating them. CDR3 region: CASSLLYEQYF. The CDR3 nucleotides read TGTGCCAGCAGCTTACTTTACGAGCAGTACTTC.

The chain carries TRBV9 and TRBJ2-1; D not resolved. The CDR3 length is 14 residues. Germline V CDR1 and CDR2: SGDLS, YYNGEE. The V end lost 3 bases, the J end lost 6 bases, and 13 bases lay between the germline ends. The CDR3, as DNA: TGTGCCAGCAGCGCAAGACACCTGGTCAATGAGCAGTTCTTC. This encodes CASSARHLVNEQFF. Drawing the rest from reference TRBV9 and TRBJ2-1, the complete variable domain is DSGVTQTPKHLITATGQRVTLRCSPRSGDLSVYWYQQSLDQGLQFLIQYYNGEERAKGNILERFSAQQFPDLHSELNLSSLELGDSALYFCASSARHLVNEQFFGPGTRLTVL.

The chain carries TRBV19 and TRBJ1-5; 9 bases are a match to TRBD1. V lost 6 bases, J lost 6 bases, and 12 bases stayed unmatched. Germline lookup yields CDR1 LNHDA and CDR2 SQIVND (reference sequence). The CDR3 sequence is 16 residues long. The CDR3 loop is CASRGWTGEFGQPQHF. CDR3 sequence (DNA): TGTGCCAGTAGAGGGTGGACAGGGGAGTTCGGTCAGCCCCAGCATTTT. The variable domain in full, completed from reference TRBV19 and TRBJ1-5, reads DGGITQSPKYLFRKEGQNVTLSCEQNLNHDAMYWYRQDPGQGLRLIYYSQIVNDFQKGDIAEGYSVSREKKESFPLTVTSAQKNPTAFYLCASRGWTGEFGQPQHFGDGTRLSIL.

The V and J genes are TRBV19 and TRBJ2-1, with D perhaps TRBD2 (5 bases). Germline V gene lookup returns CDR1 LNHDA and CDR2 SQIVND (reference sequence). The V and J ends lost 8 bases and 7 bases respectively, with 12 bases between them. The CDR3 spans 12 residues. In DNA form, the CDR3 reads TGTGCCAGTCGATCCGGAGGTAATGAGCAGTTCTTC. Translating it yields CASRSGGNEQFF.

The genes are TRBV7-9 and TRBJ2-2; 10 bases agree with TRBD2. Losses at the gene ends were 5 bases for V and 2 bases for J; bases not matched to a gene: 5. CDR1 and CDR2 from the germline V gene are SEHNR and FQNEAQ (reference sequence). This CDR3 is 16 amino acids long. The CDR3 reads CASSPRTSGNTGELFF. The CDR3 DNA follows: TGTGCCAGCAGCCCCCGGACTAGCGGTAACACCGGGGAGCTGTTTTTT.

The J gene is TRBJ2-7, the V gene TRBV19; 7 nucleotides line up with TRBD2. Germline-derived CDR1 and CDR2 are LNHDA and SQIVND (reference sequence). The trim removed 8 bases at V and 3 bases at J, leaving 1 base unmatched. The CDR3 contains 11 residues. This chain's CDR3 is CASGDYYEQYF. The CDR3, as DNA: TGTGCCAGTGGGGACTACTACGAGCAGTACTTC.

The CDR3 coding sequence is TGTGCCAGCAGGGGGCCAGACACACAAGAGACCCAGTACTTC. Translated, it gives CASRGPDTQETQYF. V usage is TRBV13 and J usage is TRBJ2-5; a weak D match, TRBD1 (5 bases). Germline V gives CDR1 PRHDT, CDR2 FYEKMQ (reference sequence). V was shortened by 6 bases and J by 2 bases, with 13 bases between the two germline ends. This CDR3 region has 14 residues.

This chain's CDR3 is CASSTRGHLFEAFF. The CDR3 DNA is TGTGCCAGTAGTACCCGCGGACACCTCTTTGAAGCTTTCTTT. This chain joins TRBV19 and TRBJ1-1; D is perhaps TRBD1 (5 bases). Germline assignment: CDR1 LNHDA and CDR2 SQIVND (reference sequence). V gave up 4 bases and J gave up 7 bases, with 16 bases separating them. CDR3 length: 14 amino acids. Full variable domain (rest looked up from reference TRBV19 and TRBJ1-1): DGGITQSPKYLFRKEGQNVTLSCEQNLNHDAMYWYRQDPGQGLRLIYYSQIVNDFQKGDIAEGYSVSREKKESFPLTVTSAQKNPTAFYLCASSTRGHLFEAFFGQGTRLTVV.

V is TRBV7-7 and J is TRBJ2-5; 9 nucleotides align to TRBD2. Per the germline V gene, CDR1 is SSHAT and CDR2 is FNYEAQ (reference sequence). Trimming took 2 bases from V and 4 from J; bases not matched to a gene: 2. This CDR3 spans 14 amino acids. CDR3 region: CASSLSGGLETQYF. The CDR3 coding sequence is TGTGCCAGCAGCTTAAGCGGGGGGTTAGAGACCCAGTACTTC.

This rearrangement joins TRBV2 to TRBJ2-7, with D perhaps TRBD1 (5 bases). CDR1 is SNHLY and CDR2 is FYNNEI in the germline V gene. CDR3 length equals 15 residues. Trimming left V 2 bases short and J 4 bases short, with 15 bases between. The CDR3 sequence: CASSEPYTKGYEQYF. Written as DNA, the CDR3 is TGTGCCAGCAGTGAACCGTATACAAAGGGGTACGAGCAGTACTTC.

The V call is TRBV5-1, the J call TRBJ2-2, with 7 positions matching TRBD2. The germline gives CDR1 SGHRS, CDR2 YFSETQ. This CDR3 comprises 13 residues. V gave up 4 bases and J gave up 3 bases; unmatched junction bases: 0. The DNA of the CDR3 is TGCGCCAGCAGCCGGGGGGACACCGGGGAGCTGTTTTTT. Its translation is CASSRGDTGELFF.

The V call is TRBV4-3, the J call TRBJ2-5; D is uncertain. Trimming cost V 1 base and J 4 bases, with 7 bases left between them. The CDR3 extends over 13 amino acids. The germline V gene encodes CDR1 LGHNA and CDR2 YSLEER. CDR3 in DNA: TGCGCCAGCAGCCAAGGCAGGTCAGAGACCCAGTACTTC. This sequence encodes CASSQGRSETQYF.

This sequence joins TRBV2 and TRBJ2-1; a weak D match, TRBD2 (5 bases). Germline V gives CDR1 SNHLY, CDR2 FYNNEI. Trimming pared 6 bases from V and 8 bases from J, leaving 11 bases between. The CDR3 runs 12 residues. The CDR3, as DNA: TGTGCCAGCAGCCGGCCGAGGGATGAGCAGTTCTTC. Translation gives CASSRPRDEQFF.

The chain couples TRBV6-4 to TRBJ2-1; perhaps TRBD1 as D (6 bases). The CDR3 is 15 amino acids. The germline V gene has CDR1 MRHNA and CDR2 SNTAGT. V lost 5 bases to trimming and J lost 3 bases, with 14 bases between them. The CDR3 spells CASSKGGNFYNEQFF. Here the CDR3 DNA reads TGTGCCAGCAGTAAAGGGGGAAATTTCTACAATGAGCAGTTCTTC.

This sequence joins TRBV27 and TRBJ1-1; no definite D call. V was clipped by 0 bases and J by 1 base, with 9 bases between them. This CDR3 is 15 amino acids long. Germline V CDR1 and CDR2: MNHEY, SMNVEV (reference sequence). CDR3 protein: CASSLSQIGNTEAFF. CDR3 bases: TGTGCCAGCAGTTTATCACAGATAGGGAACACTGAAGCTTTCTTT.

V gene TRBV11-2 combines with J gene TRBJ2-4; D unresolved. CDR1 is SGHAT, CDR2 FQNNGV, per germline. The ends were cut back, 5 bases at V and 0 bases at J, with 14 bases in the middle. The CDR3 extends over 16 amino acids. The CDR3 protein is CASSPLDLLAKNIQYF. Here the CDR3 DNA reads TGTGCCAGCAGCCCCTTAGACTTGCTAGCCAAAAACATTCAGTACTTC.

V is TRBV11-3 and J is TRBJ1-1; the D is unclear. V lost 2 bases and J lost 4, with 14 bases in between. Germline lookup yields CDR1 SGHNT and CDR2 YENEEA. CDR3 length: 15 amino acids. The CDR3 DNA is TGTGCCAGCAGCTTACCGGCCATGAGGGTCACTGAAGCTTTCTTT. It translates to CASSLPAMRVTEAFF.

This clone was picked up a small number of times. The rearrangement uses TRBV7-8 and TRBJ2-7; 11 nucleotides align to TRBD1. Germline loops: CDR1 SGHVS, CDR2 FQNEAQ. This CDR3 contains 18 residues. The V gene end was trimmed by 5 bases and the J gene end by 3 bases; junction bases not matched to a gene: 15. CDR3 in amino acids: CASSASGTGGPGGYEQYF. The CDR3, as DNA: TGTGCCAGCAGCGCATCCGGGACAGGGGGTCCGGGGGGCTACGAGCAGTACTTC.

The chain uses TRBV6-6 and TRBJ2-1; the D is unclear. V was clipped by 7 bases and J by 3 bases, with 19 bases between them. CDR3 length equals 16 residues. Looked up from germline, CDR1 is MNHNY and CDR2 is SVGAGI (reference sequence). CDR3 nucleotide sequence: TGTGCCAGCACCCACCCAAGTGGCCTTGTCTACAATGAGCAGTTCTTC. Translating gives CASTHPSGLVYNEQFF.

This clone came up once. The rearrangement joins TRBV13 to TRBJ2-5, with D tentatively TRBD1 (6 bases). TRBJ2-7 matches the DNA end more closely, so the J call is doubtful. The germline V gene encodes CDR1 PRHDT and CDR2 FYEKMQ (reference sequence). The CDR3 loop spans 13 amino acids. The CDR3 spells CASSFRQAYEQYF. For the CDR3, the DNA is TGTGCCAGCAGTTTTAGACAGGCCTACGAGCAGTACTTC.

This clone was observed a handful of times. V is TRBV5-6 and J is TRBJ2-7; 11 bases are a match to TRBD2. The length of the CDR3 is 16 residues. With 0 bases clipped from V and 0 bases from J, the junction kept 2 bases outside the gene matches. Germline CDR1 reads SGHDT; CDR2 reads YYEEEE. CDR3 loop: CASSLEGLAASYEQYF. The CDR3 DNA is TGTGCCAGCAGCTTGGAGGGACTAGCGGCCTCCTACGAGCAGTACTTC.

This clone was counted only a few times. The chain links TRBV28 to TRBJ2-1, with TRBD2 matching 9 bases. V gave up 2 bases and J gave up 8 bases; unmatched junction bases: 4. Germline V CDR1 and CDR2: MDHEN, SYDVKM. The CDR3 extends over 14 amino acids. The CDR3 spells CASSLAGGSYEQFF. CDR3 in DNA: TGTGCCAGCAGTTTAGCGGGAGGGAGCTATGAGCAGTTCTTC.